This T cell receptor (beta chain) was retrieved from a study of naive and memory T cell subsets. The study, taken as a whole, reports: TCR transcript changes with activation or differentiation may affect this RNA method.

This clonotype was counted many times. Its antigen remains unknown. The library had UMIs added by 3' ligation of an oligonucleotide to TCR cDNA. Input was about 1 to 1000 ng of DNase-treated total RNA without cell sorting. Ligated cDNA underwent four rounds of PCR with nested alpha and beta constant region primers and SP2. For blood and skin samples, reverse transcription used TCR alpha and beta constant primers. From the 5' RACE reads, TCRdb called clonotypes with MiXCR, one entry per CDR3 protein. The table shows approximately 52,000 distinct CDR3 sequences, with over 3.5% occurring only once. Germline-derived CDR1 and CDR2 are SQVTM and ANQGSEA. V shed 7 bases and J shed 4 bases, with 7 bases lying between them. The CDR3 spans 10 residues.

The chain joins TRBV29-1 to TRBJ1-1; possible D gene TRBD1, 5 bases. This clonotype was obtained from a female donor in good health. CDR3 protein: CSGGGTEAFF. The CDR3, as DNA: TGCAGCGGGGGGGGCACTGAAGCTTTCTTT.